A single sample is the source of the 15 T cell receptor beta chains below, sequenced in a study of cytomegalovirus exposure and HLA in healthy donors. Assay used: immunoSEQ multiplex PCR; TCRdb lists only in-frame clones, some missing. The profile shows about 150,000 clones, about 89% of them singletons. The sample taken for sequencing was PBMCs. These receptors originate from a man aged 18 to 35 in good health and CMV-seronegative.

The CDR3 nucleotides are TGCGCCAGCAATTCCGGGACAAACGCGAACACCGGGGAGCTGTTTTTT. This sequence encodes CASNSGTNANTGELFF. The chain couples TRBV5-1 to TRBJ2-2, with a possible D match to TRBD1 (6 bases). V was shortened by 6 bases and J by 0 bases, with 15 bases between the two germline ends. Germline values: CDR1 SGHRS, CDR2 YFSETQ. The CDR3 has 16 amino acids.

This rearrangement joins TRBV5-6 to TRBJ2-7; tentative D call: TRBD1 (6 bases). CDR1 is SGHDT and CDR2 is YYEEEE in the germline V gene. Trimming removed 3 bases from V and 9 bases from J, with 19 bases in between. The CDR3 has 14 residues. The CDR3 DNA reads TGTGCCAGCAGCTCGGACGGGACAAGGGAACGGCAGTACGTC. It yields the protein CASSSDGTRERQYV.

The chain couples TRBV25-1 to TRBJ2-6, with D perhaps matching TRBD1 (6 bases). CDR3 length equals 16 residues. The germline CDR1 and CDR2 sequences are MGHDK and SYGVNS. V was trimmed by 6 bases and J by 2 bases, leaving 14 bases between them. CDR3 nucleotide sequence: TGTGCCAGCAGCCGTACAGGGAGCGCTGGGGCCAACGTCCTGACTTTC. Its protein is CASSRTGSAGANVLTF.

The table lists this clone with a count of one. V gene TRBV5-1 combines with J gene TRBJ2-7; D gene ambiguous. Per germline, CDR1 SGHRS and CDR2 YFSETQ. The V end was cut by 0 bases, the J end by 9 bases, with 22 bases between. This CDR3 has 16 amino acids. The CDR3 region has the DNA TGCGCCAGCAGCTTGGGTGTTGGCTTTCTCTCCCCGGGGCAGTACTTC. Amino acid sequence: CASSLGVGFLSPGQYF.

The chain uses TRBV5-5 and TRBJ2-7; 9 positions agree with TRBD1. This CDR3 has 15 amino acids. The trim removed 4 bases at V and 2 bases at J, leaving 7 bases unmatched. The germline CDR1 and CDR2 sequences are SGHKS and YYEKEE (reference sequence). The CDR3 DNA sequence: TGTGCCAGCAGCCTGGGACAGGGTAGTACCTACGAGCAGTACTTC. Its translation is CASSLGQGSTYEQYF.

This clone appeared once. This sequence joins TRBV10-2 and TRBJ2-5, with 9 nucleotides matching TRBD2. This CDR3 contains 18 residues. Trimming removed 2 bases from V and 5 bases from J; junction bases left unmatched: 15. CDR1 is WSHSY and CDR2 is SAAADI in the germline V gene. The CDR3 DNA follows: TGCGCCAGCAGTGAGATTCCTAGCGGGGCATCCTCGGTGGAGACCCAGTACTTC. It is translated as CASSEIPSGASSVETQYF.

V gene TRBV5-8 combines with J gene TRBJ1-3; TRBD1 aligns across 9 bases. Germline V CDR1 and CDR2: SGHTS, YDEGEE. The CDR3 covers 16 residues. The J segment lost 4 bases and the V segment lost 6 bases, leaving 11 bases of the junction unmatched. This CDR3 reads CASTAPTQGAGNTIYF. The CDR3 DNA reads as TGTGCCAGCACCGCCCCCACACAGGGGGCAGGAAACACCATATATTTT.

The gene calls are TRBV6-5 and TRBJ2-5; D is undetermined. CDR3 length: 11 residues. Germline-derived CDR1 and CDR2 are MNHEY and SVGAGI. The V gene lost 9 bases and the J gene lost 1 base, with 6 bases spanning the gap. As DNA, the CDR3 is TGTGCCAGTCTATTCCAAGAGACCCAGTACTTC. Translated: CASLFQETQYF.

This sequence joins TRBV19 and TRBJ1-4, with 7 nucleotides matching TRBD1. This CDR3 has 16 residues. From germline, CDR1 is LNHDA and CDR2 SQIVND (reference sequence). After removal of 5 bases from V and 4 bases from J, the junction contained 10 bases not matched to a gene. The CDR3 DNA sequence: TGTGCCAGTAGTGGGTCCTGGGACAGAGTTAATGAAAAACTGTTTTTT. This gives the protein CASSGSWDRVNEKLFF. The variable domain in full, completed from reference TRBV19 and TRBJ1-4, reads DGGITQSPKYLFRKEGQNVTLSCEQNLNHDAMYWYRQDPGQGLRLIYYSQIVNDFQKGDIAEGYSVSREKKESFPLTVTSAQKNPTAFYLCASSGSWDRVNEKLFFGSGTQLSVL.

The V call is TRBV7-8, the J call TRBJ1-2; possibly TRBD1 for D (5 bases). V lost 6 bases and J 7 bases, leaving 24 bases between the germline ends. Looked up from germline, CDR1 is SGHVS and CDR2 is FQNEAQ. The CDR3 contains 16 residues. The CDR3 nucleotides are TGTGCCAGCAGTCCAAATGTCCGCTTCAGGGATGGTGGCTACACCTTC. This encodes CASSPNVRFRDGGYTF.

The chain has TRBV9 and TRBJ1-1, with unresolved D. In germline, CDR1 is SGDLS, CDR2 YYNGEE. The CDR3 is 16 amino acids. Trimming removed 3 bases from V and 3 bases from J, with 18 bases in between. The CDR3 coding sequence is TGTGCCAGCAGCGAATGGGCGGGCGGTGTGGACACTGAAGCTTTCTTT. Its protein product is CASSEWAGGVDTEAFF.

The chain combines TRBV2 with TRBJ2-4; D call uncertain. V lost 8 bases to trimming and J lost 1 base, with 6 bases between them. CDR3 length: 12 residues. Germline loops: CDR1 SNHLY, CDR2 FYNNEI. In DNA form, the CDR3 reads TGTGCCAGCTCTTATGCCAAAAACATTCAGTACTTC. This sequence encodes CASSYAKNIQYF.

This clone was found once. The chain is built from TRBV7-6 and TRBJ2-1; a weak D match, TRBD2 (5 bases). Trimming took 5 bases from V and 7 from J, leaving 15 bases between them. The CDR3 is made up of 14 amino acids. The germline gives CDR1 SGHVS, CDR2 FNYEAQ. CDR3 amino acids: CASSKQGGGNEQFF. In DNA form, the CDR3 reads TGTGCCAGCAGCAAACAAGGCGGCGGGAATGAGCAGTTCTTC.

This sequence joins TRBV4-3 and TRBJ2-1; TRBD2 aligns across 9 bases. There are 17 residues in the CDR3. The germline V gene has CDR1 LGHNA and CDR2 YSLEER. The V and J ends lost 0 bases and 3 bases, in that order; junction bases with no gene match: 6. The CDR3 DNA follows: TGCGCCAGCAGCCAAGATCTAGCGGGGAGTTACTACAATGAGCAGTTCTTC. Protein sequence: CASSQDLAGSYYNEQFF.

The chain combines TRBV6-5 with TRBJ1-1, with 10 nucleotides matching TRBD1. This CDR3 region has 14 residues. Per the germline V gene, CDR1 is MNHEY and CDR2 is SVGAGI. The ends lost 4 bases at V and 7 bases at J; junction bases unmatched: 6. CDR3 sequence (DNA): TGTGCCAGCAGTTTAAGAGGGACAGGGGATGAAGCTTTCTTT. The encoded protein is CASSLRGTGDEAFF.